This entry concerns a single T cell receptor beta chain. This specimen comes from a study of neoadjuvant anti-PD-1 for oral cavity cancer. Clones were read by immunoSEQ multiplex PCR, and TCRdb kept only the in-frame ones, dropping some. This table has roughly 67,000 clones, 65% to 85% appearing once. The germline CDR1 and CDR2 sequences are LNHNV and YYDKDF (reference sequence). V was clipped by 4 bases and J by 4 bases, with 4 bases between them. CDR3 length: 11 amino acids. The sequenced sample was PBMCs, obtained before nivolumab (anti-PD-1) treatment. This TCR came from a person between 40 and 80 years old with oral cavity squamous cell carcinoma. V gene TRBV15 combines with J gene TRBJ2-5; D is unresolved. DNA for the CDR3: TGTGCCACCAGCACGATAGAGACCCAGTACTTC. Protein product: CATSTIETQYF.